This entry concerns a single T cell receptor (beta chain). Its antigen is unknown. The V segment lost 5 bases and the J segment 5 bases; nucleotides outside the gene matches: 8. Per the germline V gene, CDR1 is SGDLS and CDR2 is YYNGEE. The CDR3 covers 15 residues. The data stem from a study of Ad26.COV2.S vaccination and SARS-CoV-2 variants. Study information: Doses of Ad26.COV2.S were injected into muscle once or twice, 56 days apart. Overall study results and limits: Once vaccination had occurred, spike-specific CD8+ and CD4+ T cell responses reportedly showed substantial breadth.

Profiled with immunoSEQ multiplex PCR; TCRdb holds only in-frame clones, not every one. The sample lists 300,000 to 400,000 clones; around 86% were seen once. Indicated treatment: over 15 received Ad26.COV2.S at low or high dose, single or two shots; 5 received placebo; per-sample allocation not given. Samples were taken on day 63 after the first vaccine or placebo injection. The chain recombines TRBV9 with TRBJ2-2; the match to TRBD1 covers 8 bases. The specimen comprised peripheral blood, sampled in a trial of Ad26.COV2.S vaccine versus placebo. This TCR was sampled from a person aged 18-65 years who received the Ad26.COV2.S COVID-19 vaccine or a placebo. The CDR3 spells CASRAGGAWTGELFF. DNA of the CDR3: TGTGCCAGCAGGGCAGGGGGCGCATGGACCGGGGAGCTGTTTTTT.